These 29 T cell receptor beta chains share one sample of origin, sequenced in a study of cytomegalovirus exposure and HLA in healthy donors. The PCR made use of 60 Vbeta and 13 Jbeta primers. Produced via immunoSEQ multiplex PCR; TCRdb's table is partial and in-frame only. There are some 180,000 clones in the sample; more than 60% occur only once, and 3.5% to 4.5% lies in the top ten. Sequencing used PBMCs. The receptors here all came from an older woman in good health and CMV-seropositive.

CDR3 sequence reads: CASSHPGQGATGEQYF. The DNA for the CDR3 is TGCGCCAGCAGCCATCCGGGACAGGGGGCAACAGGCGAGCAGTACTTC. The chain carries TRBV5-1 and TRBJ2-7, with 12 bases lining up with TRBD1. Unmatched junction bases numbered 11, after V lost 4 bases and J lost 6 bases. The CDR3 length is 16 residues. CDR1 is SGHRS, CDR2 YFSETQ, per germline.

Here the CDR3 DNA reads TGTGCTACCAGGGGGCGCGAGCAGTACTTC. Its protein product is CATRGREQYF. The rearrangement joins TRBV30 to TRBJ2-7, with TRBD1 matching 8 bases. Germline CDR1 reads GTSNPN; CDR2 reads SVGIG (reference sequence). CDR3 length equals 10 residues.

V gene TRBV5-8 combines with J gene TRBJ1-2; D not resolved. Trimming left V 4 bases short and J 7 bases short, with 11 bases between. Germline V lookup: CDR1 SGHTS, CDR2 YDEGEE. The CDR3 spans 12 residues. CDR3 nucleotides: TGTGCCAGCAGCCCGCAAATGAGTGGCTACACCTTC. Amino acids: CASSPQMSGYTF.

The rearrangement links TRBV4-1 to TRBJ1-2, with D maybe TRBD1 (6 bases). The CDR3 extends over 15 amino acids. Trimming cost V 1 base and J 3 bases, with 12 bases left between them. Germline-derived CDR1 and CDR2 are MGHRA and YSYEKL. The CDR3 region is CASSQAQGMDYGYTF. DNA of the CDR3: TGCGCCAGCAGCCAAGCCCAGGGGATGGACTATGGCTACACCTTC.

This chain uses TRBV28 with TRBJ1-6, with TRBD1 matching over 9 bases. Germline trimming cut 5 bases from V and 6 bases from J; bases unmatched to any gene: 5. CDR1 and CDR2 (germline): MDHEN, SYDVKM. This CDR3 contains 15 residues. CDR3 protein: CASSVTGQGNSPLHF. CDR3 in DNA: TGTGCCAGCAGTGTAACGGGACAGGGTAATTCACCCCTCCACTTT.

The chain couples TRBV5-4 to TRBJ2-6, with a possible D match to TRBD1 (6 bases). The ends were cut back, 4 bases at V and 0 bases at J, with 14 bases in the middle. This CDR3 comprises 17 residues. Germline V gives CDR1 SGHNT, CDR2 YYREEE (reference sequence). The CDR3 DNA reads TGTGCCAGCAGCAACCCGACAGGTTCCTCTGGGGCCAACGTCCTGACTTTC. This gives the protein CASSNPTGSSGANVLTF. Full variable domain (missing parts from reference TRBV5-4 and TRBJ2-6): ETGVTQSPTHLIKTRGQQVTLRCSSQSGHNTVSWYQQALGQGPQFIFQYYREEENGRGNFPPRFSGLQFPNYSSELNVNALELDDSALYLCASSNPTGSSGANVLTFGAGSRLTVL.

V usage is TRBV7-3 and J usage is TRBJ2-4, with TRBD1 matching 8 bases. The CDR3 totals 15 residues. J lost 5 bases, V lost 4 bases, and 7 bases had no gene match. The germline V gene has CDR1 SGHTA and CDR2 FQGTGA. The CDR3 DNA sequence: TGTGCCAGCAGCTCCAGAGAGACAGGGGAAAACATTCAGTACTTC. This translates into CASSSRETGENIQYF.

This clone was counted only a few times. The chain carries TRBV6-1 and TRBJ1-3, with TRBD1 matching over 9 bases. CDR3 length: 16 amino acids. Looked up from germline, CDR1 is MNHNS and CDR2 is SASEGT. Germline trimming cut 1 base from V and 0 bases from J; bases unmatched to any gene: 1. CDR3 nucleotide sequence: TGTGCCAGCAGTGAAGGACAGGGGGTCTCTGGAAACACCATATATTTT. As protein: CASSEGQGVSGNTIYF.

The chain carries TRBV30 and TRBJ2-5, with D possibly TRBD1 on 5 matching bases. The V end lost 8 bases, the J end lost 5 bases, and 21 bases lay between the germline ends. This CDR3 has 14 amino acids. CDR1 and CDR2 from the germline V gene are GTSNPN and SVGIG (reference sequence). CDR3 region: CARTVRSGAETQYF. In nucleotides, the CDR3 is TGTGCCCGGACCGTACGTAGTGGGGCGGAGACCCAGTACTTC.

This clone was counted once. This chain joins TRBV6-5 and TRBJ2-7; D might be TRBD1 (6 bases). Germline V gene lookup returns CDR1 MNHEY and CDR2 SVGAGI. This CDR3 contains 14 residues. Trimming left V 5 bases short and J 1 base short, with 12 bases between. The DNA for the CDR3 is TGTGCCAGCAGTAACGACAGGTGGTCCTACGAGCAGTACTTC. Translated, it gives CASSNDRWSYEQYF.

The rearrangement joins TRBV6-6 to TRBJ2-3, with TRBD2 identical over 8 bases. The CDR3 length is 13 residues. Trimming cost V 7 bases and J 10 bases; bases outside gene matches: 10. CDR1 is MNHNY and CDR2 is SVGAGI in the germline V gene (reference sequence). The chain's CDR3 is CASTRGGLSPQYF. CDR3 bases: TGTGCCAGCACCCGGGGGGGGCTTTCGCCGCAGTATTTT.

The chain employs TRBV2 and TRBJ1-6; a possible D gene is TRBD1 (5 bases). Deletions cut 6 bases from V and 9 bases from J, with 15 bases between. The CDR3 extends over 14 amino acids. Germline V CDR1 and CDR2: SNHLY, FYNNEI. CDR3 region: CASRMRDGSSPLHF. The CDR3 nucleotides are TGTGCCAGCAGGATGCGGGACGGGAGTTCACCCCTCCACTTT.

The chain has TRBV19 and TRBJ2-7; TRBD1 matches at 11 bases. Trimming took 6 bases from V and 5 from J; bases not matched to a gene: 6. CDR3 length equals 14 residues. Germline CDR1 is LNHDA and CDR2 is SQIVND (reference sequence). In nucleotides, the CDR3 is TGTGCCAGTAGAAAGCGGGACAGGGGGGACGAGCAGTACTTC. This encodes CASRKRDRGDEQYF.

Only a few counts were recorded for this clone. This chain connects TRBV19 to TRBJ1-1; D unclear. This CDR3 region has 14 residues. V was cut by 5 bases and J by 0 bases, with 10 bases left in between. Germline V gene data show CDR1 as LNHDA and CDR2 as SQIVND (reference sequence). In DNA form, the CDR3 reads TGTGCCAGTAGTGATCATACTTTGAACACTGAAGCTTTCTTT. The encoded protein is CASSDHTLNTEAFF.

CDR3 nucleotides: TGCGCCAGCAGCTATGGACAGGGTTCCTACAATGAGCAGTTCTTC. Encoded protein: CASSYGQGSYNEQFF. The chain employs TRBV5-1 and TRBJ2-1; 8 nucleotides line up with TRBD1. Germline loops: CDR1 SGHRS, CDR2 YFSETQ. Trimming removed 3 bases from V and 1 base from J; junction bases left unmatched: 3. The CDR3 extends over 15 amino acids.

The chain links TRBV6-7 to TRBJ1-3; 11 nucleotides line up with TRBD1. TRBV6-7 is annotated as an ORF whose role is uncertain. The CDR3 has 15 amino acids. After removal of 2 bases from V and 6 bases from J, the junction contained 3 bases not matched to a gene. The CDR3 DNA is TGTGCCAGCAGTTACCCGGGACAGGGGGAAAACACCATATATTTT. Its translation is CASSYPGQGENTIYF.

This clone appeared a few times. This chain connects TRBV6-5 to TRBJ1-1; D not certain. Between the trimmed V and J ends, which lost 4 bases and 1 base, there was a span of 10 bases. The CDR3 is made up of 14 amino acids. Germline V lookup: CDR1 MNHEY, CDR2 SVGAGI. CDR3 in amino acids: CASSFELTNTEAFF. The CDR3 region has the DNA TGTGCCAGCAGTTTCGAGCTCACGAACACTGAAGCTTTCTTT.

V and J are TRBV5-1 and TRBJ1-1; TRBD1 matches at 7 bases. This CDR3 has 16 amino acids. The germline V gene has CDR1 SGHRS and CDR2 YFSETQ. V gave up 1 base and J gave up 0 bases; unmatched junction bases: 6. In nucleotides, the CDR3 is TGCGCCAGCAGCTTGACCACGGGACAGCTGAACACTGAAGCTTTCTTT. This gives the protein CASSLTTGQLNTEAFF.

This chain connects TRBV9 to TRBJ2-2; 9 bases align to TRBD2. Unmatched junction bases numbered 5, after V lost 4 bases and J lost 1 base. CDR1 is SGDLS, CDR2 YYNGEE, per germline. This CDR3 has 16 residues. CDR3 in amino acids: CASSPRLAVNTGELFF. The CDR3 nucleotides are TGTGCCAGCAGCCCCCGACTAGCGGTGAACACCGGGGAGCTGTTTTTT.

The J gene is TRBJ1-1, the V gene TRBV28; TRBD1 is a possible D gene (5 bases). This CDR3 is 15 amino acids long. Germline-derived CDR1 and CDR2 are MDHEN and SYDVKM. With 3 bases removed from V and 1 base from J, the gap between germline ends came to 12 bases. The CDR3 sequence: CASSFGGTPNTEAFF. CDR3 nucleotide sequence: TGTGCCAGCAGTTTTGGCGGGACGCCGAACACTGAAGCTTTCTTT.

The chain couples TRBV2 to TRBJ1-2; D remains unclear. The CDR3 is 14 amino acids. Germline CDR1 SNHLY, CDR2 FYNNEI. The germline V and J ends were trimmed by 3 bases and 2 bases, with 10 bases remaining between them. This chain's CDR3 is CASSDSRQNYGYTF. The CDR3 DNA reads TGTGCCAGCAGTGATTCTAGGCAGAACTATGGCTACACCTTC.

The chain recombines TRBV19 with TRBJ1-5; D is perhaps TRBD1 (5 bases). Germline V lookup: CDR1 LNHDA, CDR2 SQIVND (reference sequence). Deletions cut 7 bases from V and 4 bases from J, with 14 bases between. The CDR3 has 14 amino acids. The CDR3 nucleotides are TGTGCCAGTACCCCTCCCGGGGGGAATCAGCCCCAGCATTTT. Its protein product is CASTPPGGNQPQHF.

The V gene is TRBV5-1, the J gene TRBJ2-4; D is possibly TRBD2 (6 bases). From germline, CDR1 is SGHRS and CDR2 YFSETQ. The CDR3 is 14 amino acids. V lost 0 bases and J 9 bases, leaving 13 bases between the germline ends. In DNA form, the CDR3 reads TGCGCCAGCAGCTTGGCCCAGGAGGGAGCCATTCAGTACTTC. This sequence encodes CASSLAQEGAIQYF.

V gene TRBV9 combines with J gene TRBJ1-6, with D perhaps TRBD1 (6 bases). Trimming took 0 bases from V and 5 from J, leaving 15 bases between them. This CDR3 has 17 residues. The germline V gene has CDR1 SGDLS and CDR2 YYNGEE. The CDR3 DNA follows: TGTGCCAGCAGCGTAGAACCCACACAGGGTAATAATTCACCCCTCCACTTT. It is translated as CASSVEPTQGNNSPLHF.

The rearrangement joins TRBV18 to TRBJ1-4, with TRBD1 matching 7 bases. This CDR3 is 16 amino acids long. The germline CDR1 and CDR2 sequences are KGHSH and LQKENI. V was clipped by 4 bases and J by 0 bases; unmatched bases: 5. CDR3: CASSQAGTATNEKLFF. The CDR3 bases are TGTGCCAGCTCACAAGCCGGGACAGCAACTAATGAAAAACTGTTTTTT.

This chain connects TRBV29-1 to TRBJ1-2; D unresolved. V gave up 6 bases and J gave up 7 bases, with 12 bases separating them. The CDR3 covers 11 residues. Germline V lookup: CDR1 SQVTM, CDR2 ANQGSEA. The CDR3 DNA sequence: TGCAGCGTCGCCTTTCGCAGTGGCTACACCTTC. Translated: CSVAFRSGYTF.

The chain employs TRBV9 and TRBJ2-7; 7 bases match TRBD2. Per germline, CDR1 SGDLS and CDR2 YYNGEE. The V segment lost 1 base and the J segment 6 bases; nucleotides outside the gene matches: 13. The CDR3 has 16 amino acids. CDR3 DNA sequence: TGTGCCAGCAGCGTAAAGCCGCGGGGGAGGGAGGTCGAGCAGTACTTC. This encodes CASSVKPRGREVEQYF.

The gene calls are TRBV7-9 and TRBJ2-1, with 7 positions matching TRBD1. Trimming took 5 bases from V and 0 from J; bases not matched to a gene: 1. From germline, CDR1 is SEHNR and CDR2 FQNEAQ (reference sequence). CDR3 size: 14 residues. CDR3 DNA sequence: TGTGCCAGCAGCCCAGGGGGCTCCTACAATGAGCAGTTCTTC. Amino acids: CASSPGGSYNEQFF.

As for this clone: Compared with germline, one end of the junction differs, possibly owing to a read error. V gene TRBV7-7 combines with J gene TRBJ2-1, with D possibly matching TRBD1 (6 bases). This CDR3 is 17 amino acids long. CDR1 SSHAT and CDR2 FNYEAQ come from the germline V gene (reference sequence). CDR3 loop: CASSLGARGTLHNEQFF. The CDR3 DNA reads as TGTGCTAGCAGCTTAGGGGCCAGGGGCACCTTGCACAATGAGCAGTTCTTC.